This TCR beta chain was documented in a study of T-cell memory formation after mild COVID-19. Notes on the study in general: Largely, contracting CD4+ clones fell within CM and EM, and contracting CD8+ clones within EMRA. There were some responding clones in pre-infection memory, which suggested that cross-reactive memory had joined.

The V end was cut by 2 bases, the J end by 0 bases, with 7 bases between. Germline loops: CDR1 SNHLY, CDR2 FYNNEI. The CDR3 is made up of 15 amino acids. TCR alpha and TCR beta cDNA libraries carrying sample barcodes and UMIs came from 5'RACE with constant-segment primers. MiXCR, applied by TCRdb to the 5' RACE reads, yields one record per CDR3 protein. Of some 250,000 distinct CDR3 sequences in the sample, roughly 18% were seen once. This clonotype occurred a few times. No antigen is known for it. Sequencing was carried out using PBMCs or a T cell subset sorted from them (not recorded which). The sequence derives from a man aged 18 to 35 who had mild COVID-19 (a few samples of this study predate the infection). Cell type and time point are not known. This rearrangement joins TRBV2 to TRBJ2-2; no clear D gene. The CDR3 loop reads CASSEQGSNTGELFF. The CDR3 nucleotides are TGTGCCAGCAGTGAACAAGGATCGAACACCGGGGAGCTGTTTTTT.